This TCR beta chain was recorded in a study of CD8 T cells in Susac syndrome (dated by TCRdb to the late 2010s). With regard to the full study: Among the Susac syndrome patients who were sequenced, clinically active disease was present in more than 5 and clinical remission was observed in fewer than ten. Susac syndrome patients were therapy-naive, on corticosteroids (some also receiving IVIg), or on IVIg alone at blood withdrawal. Repertoire sequencing was used to test whether CD8+ T cell activation and differentiation in Susac syndrome was antigen driven. The study compared CD8+ T cell repertoire clonality among approximately twelve healthy donors, 14 Susac syndrome patients and approximately 16 multiple sclerosis patients. Overall study results and their limits: The TCR sequencing and HLA analysis was acknowledged to have included a relatively small number of individuals. Looking at Susac-specific public clones, the researchers identified 15 to 20 in the total CD8+ repertoire and about 5 in the CD8+ TEMRA repertoire. CD8+ repertoires in Susac syndrome showed clonal expansion, which was highest in CD8+ TEMRA cells and was greater in clinically active patients than in remitting patients.

RNA was extracted with the RNeasy kit and roughly 0.45 to 1 ug was reverse transcribed using random hexamers. TCR beta CDR3 regions were amplified with the immunoSEQ multiplex PCR assay covering 54 Vbeta and 13 Jbeta segments. Bias from PCR amplification was corrected by using a synthetic template baseline for primer optimization and for computational correction. As for the original processing: Reads were annotated to V, D and J genes per IMGT and analyzed with immunoSEQ Analyzer, keeping only productive sequences. To calculate clonality, Shannon entropy was normalized by log2 of the number of productive unique sequences and then subtracted from one. For each patient and control, public and private clones were evaluated among the 100 most prevalent clones. Susac-specific clones were defined as absent from healthy and MS cohorts, over a thousand published viral clones and other ImmuneACCESS disease sequences. TCRdb reworked the public reads: Q25 trimming with fastp, MiXCR clone assembly, productive beta chains retained. Merged by CDR3 protein, the rows form single entries marked with the most common genes and DNA. The V and J calls shown here were made by TCRdb, not taken from the authors' results. The sample records fewer than 85,000 distinct CDR3 sequences, 94% of which are singletons. The ten biggest clones cover about 0.47% of the sample.

Taken from cysteine to phenylalanine, the CDR3 has 14 residues. Left in the record is the CDR3 DNA by itself, 42 bases read in frame from the first base. CDR1 and CDR2, per the germline V gene, are SQVTM and ANQGSEA. V and J are truncated by 6 bases and 4 bases respectively, leaving an intervening sequence of 18 bases. Peripheral blood CD8+ and CD4+ T cells from healthy donors, Susac syndrome patients and multiple sclerosis patients were profiled by high-throughput TCR beta sequencing. The Susac syndrome patients fulfilled recently defined diagnostic criteria for either definite or probable disease. Bulk CD8+ and CD4+ T cells were purified by magnetic negative isolation, whereas CD8+ TEMRA cells were enriched by FACS. Blood was collected in EDTA tubes and processed within 24 hours, with PBMCs isolated through density gradient centrifugation. PBMCs destined for TCR sequencing were cryopreserved in liquid nitrogen and later thawed in a 37 °C water bath. The sorted or isolated CD4+, CD8+ and CD8+ TEMRA cells had a purity of 90% or higher.

Notes on this clonotype: This clone's antigen is unknown. No base qualities exist here, and no much larger clone lies one base off it.

In this chain, TRBV29-1 is recombined with TRBJ1-2; no D segment can be confidently identified. Specimen: CD8+ T cells from PBMCs. The sequence came from a human donor with Susac syndrome. The CDR3 corresponds to CSVRNPAGGYGYTF. Here is the DNA: TGCAGCGTACGGAACCCCGCTGGCGGCTATGGCTACACCTTC.